The text below deals with one T cell receptor (beta chain). The target antigen is unknown. Germline V gene sequence: CDR1 MDHEN, CDR2 SYDVKM. Unmatched junction bases numbered 17, after V lost 1 base and J lost 0 bases. The CDR3 contains 21 residues. The sample belongs to a study of cytomegalovirus exposure and HLA in healthy donors. Study-wide findings and caveats: Subsequent analysis showed first-cohort TCR clusters tending to co-occur in 120 or so validation repertoires. Investigators reported around 150 TCR beta chains as tied to cytomegalovirus.

The donors were in the approximately 120-subject validation cohort, distinct from the approximately 700-subject first cohort. Some clones are missing from TCRdb's copy, which holds only in-frame ones; the method was immunoSEQ multiplex PCR. The profile shows fewer than 250,000 clones, 87% of them singletons. This receptor was identified in a man aged 18 to 29 in good health and CMV-seronegative. The V gene is TRBV28, the J gene TRBJ2-3; TRBD1 aligns across 9 bases. Sequenced sample: PBMCs. The CDR3 DNA is TGTGCCAGCAGTTTATTAGGCGGTGGGACAGGGCACACACTTAGCACAGATACGCAGTATTTT. This encodes CASSLLGGGTGHTLSTDTQYF.